A selection of T cell receptor beta chains follows, all from one sample in a study of T cells expressing NK-cell markers. TCRdb reworked the 5' RACE reads into one entry per CDR3 protein, no DNA. This sample carries under 200,000 distinct CDR3 sequences, with approximately 17% going to the ten biggest clones. Sequencing input: blood T cells: a sorted CD56 or NKG2C T cell subset, CD4+ or CD8+ T cells, or bulk PBMC T cells (not recorded which). Receptor source: a woman between 18 and 70 years old in good health. Each CDR3 is given with its conserved first and last residue. Some rows have no size entry. The others give once, few or many, or a class for an expanded clone.

J gene	clone size	V gene	CDR3 protein
TRBJ1-1	NA	TRBV5-1	CASSQGWGDTEAFF
TRBJ2-3	NA	TRBV20-1	CSAKGRLDTQYF
TRBJ2-1	NA	TRBV7-6	CASSLAASGRSEQFF
TRBJ1-1	NA	TRBV4-1	CASSQDRIRGNTEAFF
TRBJ2-1	NA	TRBV18	CASTRGSGTSANEQFF
TRBJ1-3	NA	TRBV7-3	CASSDGTGNTIYF
TRBJ2-5	NA	TRBV5-1	CASGPGQLSQETQYF
TRBJ1-1	NA	TRBV3-1	CASSQERQGGAFF
TRBJ2-1	NA	TRBV5-1	CASSLSRTGSYNEQFF
TRBJ2-3	NA	TRBV2	CASSDPAAGDTQYF
TRBJ2-3	medium-sized	TRBV5-1	CASRDRAGRDTQYF
TRBJ2-2	NA	TRBV29-1	CSVEVSGSLGTGELFF
TRBJ1-1	NA	TRBV3-1	CASSQGAGVDTEAFF
TRBJ2-5	NA	TRBV27	CASSPDYRETQYF
TRBJ2-6	NA	TRBV3-1	CASSHRTSGSLSGANVLTF
TRBJ2-7	NA	TRBV13	CASSSQTSGGTEQYF
TRBJ1-4	NA	TRBV4-1	CASSLAMIEKLFF
TRBJ1-2	NA	TRBV5-1	CASSLESYGYTF
TRBJ1-1	NA	TRBV27	CASTPLGTGVTEAFF
TRBJ1-6	NA	TRBV4-2	CASSLSGGTGDSPLHF
TRBJ2-7	NA	TRBV29-1	CSVVFGRGREQYF
TRBJ2-5	NA	TRBV12-3/TRBV12-4	CASSLVSGGQETQYF
TRBJ2-1	NA	TRBV7-3	CASSPHPALARGVDEQFF
TRBJ2-5	NA	TRBV12-3/TRBV12-4	CASSRQGSLETQYF
TRBJ2-7	NA	TRBV6-1	CASSPTMSQGEQYF
TRBJ1-1	NA	TRBV10-3	CAISEYGGNTEAFF
TRBJ1-4	NA	TRBV27	CASSLNSQARGEKLFF
TRBJ2-1	NA	TRBV5-1	CASSRDRARGEQFF
TRBJ2-7	medium-sized	TRBV20-1	CSAAGWPGEQYF
TRBJ1-4	NA	TRBV7-9	CASSLQGVDEKLFF
TRBJ2-1	NA	TRBV20-1	CSAGGTLLEQFF
TRBJ2-5	NA	TRBV3-1	CASSQITGEETQYF
TRBJ2-7	NA	TRBV5-1	CASSPLLNYEQYF
TRBJ2-2	NA	TRBV11-2	CASSSWGSNEVGELFF
TRBJ2-7	NA	TRBV14	CASSRSVDRVFSEQYF
TRBJ2-2	NA	TRBV15	CATSRDRGLIGGELFF
TRBJ2-2	NA	TRBV9	CASRSGGAPGELFF
TRBJ2-4	NA	TRBV5-1	CASSLIPSVPAKNIQYF
TRBJ2-1	NA	TRBV7-9	CASSLRGKQFF
TRBJ2-7	NA	TRBV5-5	CASSFQQGSEQYF
TRBJ1-6	NA	TRBV20-1	CSATLQFSDSPLHF
TRBJ2-1	NA	TRBV7-2	CASSLERRSYNEQFF
TRBJ2-4	NA	TRBV15	CATSRAGQGGGIQYF
TRBJ2-1	NA	TRBV9	CASSVLVGGGAAEQFF
TRBJ1-1	NA	TRBV5-1	CASSFTGDVGTEAFF